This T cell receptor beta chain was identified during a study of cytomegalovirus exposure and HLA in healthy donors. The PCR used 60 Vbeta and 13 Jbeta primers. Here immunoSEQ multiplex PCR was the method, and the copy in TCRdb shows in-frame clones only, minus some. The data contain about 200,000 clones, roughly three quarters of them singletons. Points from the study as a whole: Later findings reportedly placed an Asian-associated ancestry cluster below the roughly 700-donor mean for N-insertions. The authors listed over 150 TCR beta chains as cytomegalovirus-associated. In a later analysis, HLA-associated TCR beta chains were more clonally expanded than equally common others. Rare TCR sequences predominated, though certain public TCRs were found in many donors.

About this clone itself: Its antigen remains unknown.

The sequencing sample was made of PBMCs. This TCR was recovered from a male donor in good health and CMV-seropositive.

In DNA, the CDR3 is TGCGCCAGCAGCCAAGTGGATTTTATCGGCGGGGTCTCCTACGAGCAGTACTTC. Protein sequence: CASSQVDFIGGVSYEQYF. V gene TRBV4-1 combines with J gene TRBJ2-7; D is possibly TRBD2 (6 bases). Trimming took 1 base from V and 0 from J, leaving 19 bases between them. This CDR3 contains 18 residues. Per germline, CDR1 MGHRA and CDR2 YSYEKL.